The TCR beta chain described here comes from a study of spatial heterogeneity in lung cancer. The time point: blood at routine non-recurrence follow-up after resection. V shed 0 bases and J shed 4 bases, with 12 bases lying between them. CDR3 length: 15 residues. Germline CDR1 MNHNS, CDR2 SASEGT. TCRdb itself ran the 5' RACE reads through MiXCR, one entry per CDR3 protein. This sample has 25,000 to 35,000 distinct CDR3 sequences, with around 9.3% found just once. The sample here was PBMCs, taken at follow-up. The TCR was taken from a female donor with early-stage non-small cell lung cancer. The chain is built from TRBV6-1 and TRBJ2-5; D is undetermined. The CDR3, as DNA: TGTGCCAGCAGTGAAGCGGGGATTAAGCGAGAGACCCAGTACTTC. It specifies CASSEAGIKRETQYF.